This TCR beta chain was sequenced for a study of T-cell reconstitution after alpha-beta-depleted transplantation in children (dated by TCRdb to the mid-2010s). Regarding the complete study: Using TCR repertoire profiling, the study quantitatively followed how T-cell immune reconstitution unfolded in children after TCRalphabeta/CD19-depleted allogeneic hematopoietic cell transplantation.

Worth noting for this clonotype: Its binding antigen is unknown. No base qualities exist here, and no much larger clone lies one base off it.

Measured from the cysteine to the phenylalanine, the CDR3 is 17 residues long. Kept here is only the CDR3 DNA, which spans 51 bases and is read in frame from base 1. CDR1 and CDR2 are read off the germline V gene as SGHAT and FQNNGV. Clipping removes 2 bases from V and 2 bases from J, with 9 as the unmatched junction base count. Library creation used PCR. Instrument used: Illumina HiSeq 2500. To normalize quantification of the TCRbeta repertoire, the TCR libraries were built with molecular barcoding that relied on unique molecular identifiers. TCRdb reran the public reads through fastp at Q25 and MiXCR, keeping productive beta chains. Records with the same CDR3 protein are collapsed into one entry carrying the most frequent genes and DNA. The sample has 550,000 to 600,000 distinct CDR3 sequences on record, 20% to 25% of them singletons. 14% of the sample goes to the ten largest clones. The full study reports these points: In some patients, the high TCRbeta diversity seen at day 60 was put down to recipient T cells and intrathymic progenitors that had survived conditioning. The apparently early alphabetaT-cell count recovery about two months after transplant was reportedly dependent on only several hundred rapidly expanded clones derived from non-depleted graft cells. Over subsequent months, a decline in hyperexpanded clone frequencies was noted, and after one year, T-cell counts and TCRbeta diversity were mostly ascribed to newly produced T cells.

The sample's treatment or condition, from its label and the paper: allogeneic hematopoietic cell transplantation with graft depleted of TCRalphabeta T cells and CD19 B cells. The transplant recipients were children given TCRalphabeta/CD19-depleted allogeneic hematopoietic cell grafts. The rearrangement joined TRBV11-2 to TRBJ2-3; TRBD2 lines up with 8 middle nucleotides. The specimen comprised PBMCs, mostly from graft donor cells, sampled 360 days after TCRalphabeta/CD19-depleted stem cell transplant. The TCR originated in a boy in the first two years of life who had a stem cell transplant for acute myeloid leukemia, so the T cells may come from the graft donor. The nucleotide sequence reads TGTGCCAGCAGCTTACTTAGCGGGGCCCCCCCCACAGATACGCAGTATTTT. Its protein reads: CASSLLSGAPPTDTQYF. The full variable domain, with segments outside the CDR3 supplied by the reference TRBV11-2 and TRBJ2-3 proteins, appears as EAGVAQSPRYKIIEKRQSVAFWCNPISGHATLYWYQQILGQGPKLLIQFQNNGVVDDSQLPKDRFSAERLKGVDSTLKIQPAKLEDSAVYLCASSLLSGAPPTDTQYFGPGTRLTVL.